This entry is about one T cell receptor beta chain. What it recognizes is unknown. This sample is drawn from a study of beta chain features in type 1 diabetes. V was clipped by 4 bases and J by 7 bases; unmatched bases: 5. The CDR3 has 15 amino acids. The germline V gene has CDR1 SNHLY and CDR2 FYNNEI. Study results and limitations: Shorter TCRB CDR3s, moderately but significantly so, were found in Type 1 diabetes patients in all four CD4+ subsets.

Investigators reverse transcribed all isolated RNA, so they sequenced expressed TCRB transcripts. Assay: immunoSEQ multiplex PCR; the TCRdb copy retains only in-frame clones and omits some. Of 150,000 to 170,000 clones in the sample, around a tenth were seen once. This chain connects TRBV2 to TRBJ1-5, with 12 bases fitting TRBD1. Sequenced: central memory CD4+ T cells from blood. The receptor was isolated from a man aged 30 to 39 with type 1 diabetes. The CDR3 nucleotides are TGTGCCAGCAGTGCGGGACAGGGGGCATGGCAGCCCCAGCATTTT. Translation gives CASSAGQGAWQPQHF.